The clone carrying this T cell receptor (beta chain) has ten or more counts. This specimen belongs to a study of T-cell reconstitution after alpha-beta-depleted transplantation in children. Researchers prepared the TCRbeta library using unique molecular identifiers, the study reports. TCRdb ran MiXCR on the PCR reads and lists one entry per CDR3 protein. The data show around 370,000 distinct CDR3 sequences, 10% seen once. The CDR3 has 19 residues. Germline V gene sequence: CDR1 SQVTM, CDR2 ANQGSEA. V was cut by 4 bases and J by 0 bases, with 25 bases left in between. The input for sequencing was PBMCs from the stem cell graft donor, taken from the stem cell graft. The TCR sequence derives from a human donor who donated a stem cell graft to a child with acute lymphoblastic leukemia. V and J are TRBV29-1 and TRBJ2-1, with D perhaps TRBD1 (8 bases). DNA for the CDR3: TGCAGCGTTGTCCCGCAGGGGGCACTAGCGCTAAGCTCCTACAATGAGCAGTTCTTC. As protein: CSVVPQGALALSSYNEQFF.